A selection of T cell receptor beta chains follows, all from one sample in a study of OX40 agonist ivuxolimab in advanced cancers. Repertoires were generated with immunoSEQ multiplex PCR, while TCRdb's copy carries only in-frame clones and drops some. The sample lists 100,000 to 150,000 clones, approximately 90% occurring once. The sample here was CD4+ or CD8+ T cells sorted from blood, taken in a trial of the OX40 agonist ivuxolimab. These receptors all come from an adult with an advanced solid tumor such as melanoma, head and neck, liver or kidney cancer. CDR3s include the opening cysteine and the closing phenylalanine or tryptophan. D genes are given only for firm matches. Clone size is not always given. Where it is, it says once, few, many or a class for expanded clones.

CDR3aa	abundance	j_gene	v_gene	d_gene
CASSQSRGRDTGELFF	few	TRBJ2-2	TRBV5-1	TRBD1
CASSLAGWADSGANVLTF	-	TRBJ2-6	TRBV5-1	-
CASSFPPEWNGYTF	-	TRBJ1-2	TRBV27	-
CASSLLGDVGTQYF	-	TRBJ2-3	TRBV27	-
CASSESGTRYEQYF	-	TRBJ2-7	TRBV25-1	-
CASSLGLVQANNYGYTF	once	TRBJ1-2	TRBV5-1	-
CASSQGVNTEAFF	-	TRBJ1-1	TRBV7-9	TRBD1
CASSLAVAGGPITGELFF	-	TRBJ2-2	TRBV5-1	TRBD2
CASSWGLNTEAFF	-	TRBJ1-1	TRBV19	-
CASSITPDRGHHNEQFF	once	TRBJ2-1	TRBV19	TRBD1
CASSPVQGVGQPQHF	-	TRBJ1-5	TRBV18	-
CDSSSGQNTGELFF	-	TRBJ2-2	TRBV10-1	-
CASSSRGQAYEQYF	-	TRBJ2-7	TRBV7-8	TRBD1
CASSIGSGGSYADTQYF	-	TRBJ2-3	TRBV19	TRBD2
CASSKFDSNQPQHF	-	TRBJ1-5	TRBV6-5	-
CAWRDTGGFQPQHF	once	TRBJ1-5	TRBV30	TRBD1
CASSSGSLSGANVLTF	once	TRBJ2-6	TRBV28	-
CASSQDPSYNEQFF	-	TRBJ2-1	TRBV2	-
CASSRIPFTRVWYTEAFF	-	TRBJ1-1	TRBV27	-
CASSQRGTYNEQFF	once	TRBJ2-1	TRBV5-4	-